This TCR beta chain is from a study of shared clonotypes between healthy human individuals. The repertoire was sequenced with immunoSEQ multiplex PCR; TCRdb's copy has only in-frame clones and lacks some. Here the sample spans roughly 2.2 million clones, 85% to 95% being singletons. V shed 1 base, J shed 7 bases, and the junction held 9 bases outside the gene matches. This CDR3 has 16 amino acids. CDR1 and CDR2 from the germline V gene are MDHEN and SYDVKM. Source material: naive CD4+ T cells from PBMCs. Subset indicated: CD45RA+ positively selected. The chain employs TRBV28 and TRBJ1-5; 8 positions agree with TRBD1. The sequence came from a man younger than 35 in good health. Some clones in this sample may be carry-over from other donors' samples. The CDR3 DNA follows: TGTGCCAGCAGTTTATTCCGACAGGGGTTGGCCCAGCCCCAGCATTTT. Its translation: CASSLFRQGLAQPQHF.